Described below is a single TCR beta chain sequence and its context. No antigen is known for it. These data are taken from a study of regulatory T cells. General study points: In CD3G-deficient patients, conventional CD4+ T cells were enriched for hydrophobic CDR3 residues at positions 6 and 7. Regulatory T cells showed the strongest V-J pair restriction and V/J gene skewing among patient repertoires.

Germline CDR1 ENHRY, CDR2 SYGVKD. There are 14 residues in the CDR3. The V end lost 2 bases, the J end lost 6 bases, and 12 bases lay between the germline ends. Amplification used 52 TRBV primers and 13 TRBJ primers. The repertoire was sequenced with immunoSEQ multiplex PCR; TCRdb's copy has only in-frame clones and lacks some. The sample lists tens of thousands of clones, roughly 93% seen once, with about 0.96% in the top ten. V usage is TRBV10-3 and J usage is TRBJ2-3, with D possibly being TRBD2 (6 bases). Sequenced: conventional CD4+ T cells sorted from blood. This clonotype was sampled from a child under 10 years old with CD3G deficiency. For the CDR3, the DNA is TGTGCCATCAGTGAGGGTCTAGCGATGGATACGCAGTATTTT. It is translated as CAISEGLAMDTQYF.